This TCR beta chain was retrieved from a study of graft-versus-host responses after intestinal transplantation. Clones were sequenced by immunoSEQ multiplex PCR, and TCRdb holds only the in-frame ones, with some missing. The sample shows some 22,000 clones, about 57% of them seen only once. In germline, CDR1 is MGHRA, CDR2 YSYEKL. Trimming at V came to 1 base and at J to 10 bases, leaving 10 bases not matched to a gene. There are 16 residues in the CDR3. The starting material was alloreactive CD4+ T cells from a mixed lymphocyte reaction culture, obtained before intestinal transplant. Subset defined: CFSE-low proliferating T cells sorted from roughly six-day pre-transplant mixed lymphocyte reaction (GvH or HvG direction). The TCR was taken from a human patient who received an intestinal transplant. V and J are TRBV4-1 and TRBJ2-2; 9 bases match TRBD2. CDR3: CASSQVSAGGPPELFF. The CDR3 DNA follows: TGCGCCAGCAGCCAAGTTTCTGCGGGGGGGCCTCCGGAGCTGTTTTTT.